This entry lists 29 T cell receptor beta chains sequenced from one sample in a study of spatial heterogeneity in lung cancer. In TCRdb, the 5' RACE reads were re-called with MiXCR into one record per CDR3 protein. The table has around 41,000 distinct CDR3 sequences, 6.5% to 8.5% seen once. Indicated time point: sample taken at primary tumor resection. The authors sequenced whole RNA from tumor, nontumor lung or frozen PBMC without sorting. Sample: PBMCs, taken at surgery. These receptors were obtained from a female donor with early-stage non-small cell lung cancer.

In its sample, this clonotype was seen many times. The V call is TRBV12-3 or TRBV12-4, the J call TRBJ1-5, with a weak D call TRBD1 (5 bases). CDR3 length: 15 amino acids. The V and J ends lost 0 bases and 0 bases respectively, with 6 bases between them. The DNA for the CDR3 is TGTGCCAGCAGTTTAGCACAGGATAGCAATCAGCCCCAGCATTTT. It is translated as CASSLAQDSNQPQHF.

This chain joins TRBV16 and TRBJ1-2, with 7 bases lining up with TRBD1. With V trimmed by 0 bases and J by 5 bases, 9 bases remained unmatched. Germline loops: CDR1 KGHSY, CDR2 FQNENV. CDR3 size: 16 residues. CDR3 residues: CASSQSRDSTLYGYTF. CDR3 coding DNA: TGTGCCAGCAGCCAATCGAGGGACAGCACTCTATATGGCTACACCTTC.

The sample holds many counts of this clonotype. The CDR3 loop is CASGFSPLGGQETQYF. DNA for the CDR3: TGTGCTAGTGGTTTTAGCCCACTAGGGGGACAAGAGACCCAGTACTTC. This rearrangement joins TRBV12-5 to TRBJ2-5; D perhaps matches TRBD1 (6 bases). The CDR3 is made up of 16 amino acids. Germline V gene sequence: CDR1 LGHNT, CDR2 FRNRAP. The V end lost 3 bases, the J end lost 2 bases, and 16 bases lay between the germline ends.

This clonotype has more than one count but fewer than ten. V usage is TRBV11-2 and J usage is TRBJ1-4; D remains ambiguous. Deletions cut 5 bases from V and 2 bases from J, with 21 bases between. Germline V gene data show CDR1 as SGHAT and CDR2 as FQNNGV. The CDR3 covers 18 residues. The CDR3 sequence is CASSPRSGPTSTNEKLFF. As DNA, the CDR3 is TGTGCCAGCAGCCCCCGGTCCGGACCAACCTCGACTAATGAAAAACTGTTTTTT.

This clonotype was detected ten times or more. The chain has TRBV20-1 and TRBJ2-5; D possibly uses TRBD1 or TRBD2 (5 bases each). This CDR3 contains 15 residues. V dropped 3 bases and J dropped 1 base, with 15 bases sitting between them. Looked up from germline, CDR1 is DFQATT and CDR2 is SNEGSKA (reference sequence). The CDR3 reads CSASRYSGGQETQYF. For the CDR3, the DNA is TGCAGTGCTAGTCGTTATTCTGGGGGCCAAGAGACCCAGTACTTC.

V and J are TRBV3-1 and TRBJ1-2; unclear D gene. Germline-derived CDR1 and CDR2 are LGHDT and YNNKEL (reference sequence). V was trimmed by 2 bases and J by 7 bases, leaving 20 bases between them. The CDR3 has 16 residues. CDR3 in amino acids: CASSQLGWQARSGYTF. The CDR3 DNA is TGTGCCAGCAGCCAATTAGGTTGGCAGGCCCGATCTGGCTACACCTTC.

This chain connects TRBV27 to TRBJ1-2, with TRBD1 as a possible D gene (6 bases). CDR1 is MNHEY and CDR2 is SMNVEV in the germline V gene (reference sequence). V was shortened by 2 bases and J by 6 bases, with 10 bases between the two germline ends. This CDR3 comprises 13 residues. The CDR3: CASSLARDNGYTF. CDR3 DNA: TGTGCCAGCAGTTTAGCCCGGGACAATGGCTACACCTTC.

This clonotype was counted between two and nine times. CDR3 sequence: CASSVVGGGLPNEQFF. CDR3 sequence (DNA): TGTGCCAGCAGCGTGGTAGGCGGGGGGCTACCCAATGAGCAGTTCTTC. The rearrangement links TRBV9 to TRBJ2-1, with 8 nucleotides matching TRBD2. The CDR3 consists of 16 residues. V dropped 2 bases and J dropped 6; count of bases not matched to a gene: 10. Germline V gene data show CDR1 as SGDLS and CDR2 as YYNGEE.

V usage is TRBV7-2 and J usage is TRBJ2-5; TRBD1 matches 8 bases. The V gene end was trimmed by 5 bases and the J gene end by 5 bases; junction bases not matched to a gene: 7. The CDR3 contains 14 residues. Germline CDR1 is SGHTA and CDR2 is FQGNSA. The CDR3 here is CASSRPGQEETQYF. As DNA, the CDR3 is TGTGCCAGCAGCAGACCGGGACAGGAGGAGACCCAGTACTTC.

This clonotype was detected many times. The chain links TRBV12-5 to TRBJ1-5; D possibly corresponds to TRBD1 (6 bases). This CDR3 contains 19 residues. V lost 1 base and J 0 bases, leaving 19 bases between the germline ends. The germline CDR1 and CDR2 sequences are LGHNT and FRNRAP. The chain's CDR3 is CASGLAPLDSLSSNQPQHF. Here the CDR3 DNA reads TGTGCTAGTGGTTTGGCCCCGTTGGACAGTTTGAGTAGCAATCAGCCCCAGCATTTT. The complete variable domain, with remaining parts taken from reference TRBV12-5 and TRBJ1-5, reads DARVTQTPRHKVTEMGQEVTMRCQPILGHNTVFWYRQTMMQGLELLAYFRNRAPLDDSGMPKDRFSAEMPDATLATLKIQPSEPRDSAVYFCASGLAPLDSLSSNQPQHFGDGTRLSIL.

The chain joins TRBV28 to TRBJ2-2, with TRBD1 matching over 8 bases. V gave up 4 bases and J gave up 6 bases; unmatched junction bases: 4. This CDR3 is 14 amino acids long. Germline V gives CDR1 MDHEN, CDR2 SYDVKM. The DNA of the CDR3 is TGTGCCAGCAGTTCTCCGACAGGGGCCGGGGAGCTGTTTTTT. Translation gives CASSSPTGAGELFF.

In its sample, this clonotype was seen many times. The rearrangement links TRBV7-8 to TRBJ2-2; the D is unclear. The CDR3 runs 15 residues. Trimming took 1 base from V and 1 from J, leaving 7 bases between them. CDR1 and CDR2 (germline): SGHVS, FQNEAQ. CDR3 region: CASSLVAGNTGELFF. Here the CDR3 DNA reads TGTGCCAGCAGCTTAGTGGCAGGGAACACCGGGGAGCTGTTTTTT.

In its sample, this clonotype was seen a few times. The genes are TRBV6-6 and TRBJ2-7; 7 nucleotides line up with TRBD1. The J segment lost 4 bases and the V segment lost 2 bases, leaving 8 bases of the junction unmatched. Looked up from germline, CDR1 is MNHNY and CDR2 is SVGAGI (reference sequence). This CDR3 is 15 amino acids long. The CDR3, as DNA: TGTGCCAGCAGTTACGGGGATACCAGGGGGTACGAGCAGTACTTC. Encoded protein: CASSYGDTRGYEQYF.

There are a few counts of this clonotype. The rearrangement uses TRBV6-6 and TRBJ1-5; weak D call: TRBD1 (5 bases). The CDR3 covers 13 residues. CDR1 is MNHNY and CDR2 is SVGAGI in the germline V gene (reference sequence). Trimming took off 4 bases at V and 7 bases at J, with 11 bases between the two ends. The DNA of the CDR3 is TGTGCCAGCAGTTCCACAGGTGAACAGCCCCAGCATTTT. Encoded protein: CASSSTGEQPQHF.

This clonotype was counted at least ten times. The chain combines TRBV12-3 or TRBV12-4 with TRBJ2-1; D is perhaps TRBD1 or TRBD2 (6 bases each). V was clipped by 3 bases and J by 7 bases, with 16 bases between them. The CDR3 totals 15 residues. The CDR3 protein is CASSFGGPLGNEQFF. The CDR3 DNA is TGTGCCAGCAGTTTTGGGGGGCCTCTCGGGAATGAGCAGTTCTTC.

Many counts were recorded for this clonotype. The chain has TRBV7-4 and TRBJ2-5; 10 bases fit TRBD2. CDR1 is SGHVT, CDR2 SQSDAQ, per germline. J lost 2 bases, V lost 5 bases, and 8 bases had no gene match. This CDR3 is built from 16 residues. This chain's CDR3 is CASSRFLLAGQETQYF. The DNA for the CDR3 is TGTGCCAGCAGCCGATTCCTACTAGCGGGGCAAGAGACCCAGTACTTC.

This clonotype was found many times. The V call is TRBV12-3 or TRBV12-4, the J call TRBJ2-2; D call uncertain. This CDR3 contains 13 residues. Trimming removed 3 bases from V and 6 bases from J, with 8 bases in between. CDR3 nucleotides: TGTGCCAGCAGTTTTAAGGTCCCCGGGGAGCTGTTTTTT. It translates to CASSFKVPGELFF.

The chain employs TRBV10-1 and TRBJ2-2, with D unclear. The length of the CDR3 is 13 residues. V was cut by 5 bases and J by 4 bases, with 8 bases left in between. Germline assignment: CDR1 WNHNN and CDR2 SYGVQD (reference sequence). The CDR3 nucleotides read TGCGCCAGCAGTCTTAGATCCACCGGGGAGCTGTTTTTT. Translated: CASSLRSTGELFF.

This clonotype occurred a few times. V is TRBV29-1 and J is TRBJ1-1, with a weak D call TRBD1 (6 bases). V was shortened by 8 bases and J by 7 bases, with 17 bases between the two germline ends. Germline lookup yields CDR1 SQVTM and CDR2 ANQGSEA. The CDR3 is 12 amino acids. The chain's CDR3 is CSMGGAGREAFF. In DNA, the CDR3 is TGCAGCATGGGGGGCGCGGGTCGTGAAGCTTTCTTT.

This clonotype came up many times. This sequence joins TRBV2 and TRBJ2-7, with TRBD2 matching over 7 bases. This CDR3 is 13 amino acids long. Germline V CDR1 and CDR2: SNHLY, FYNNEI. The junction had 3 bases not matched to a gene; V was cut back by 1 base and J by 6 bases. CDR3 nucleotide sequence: TGTGCCAGCAGTGAAGAGGGCGGGGGCGAGCAGTACTTC. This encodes CASSEEGGGEQYF.

CDR3 sequence reads: CASSLARFYEQYF. CDR3 DNA sequence: TGTGCCAGCAGCTTAGCCAGGTTCTACGAGCAGTACTTC. This chain joins TRBV7-2 and TRBJ2-7; D not certain. V was shortened by 0 bases and J by 3 bases, with 6 bases between the two germline ends. The CDR3 has 13 amino acids. The germline V gene encodes CDR1 SGHTA and CDR2 FQGNSA.

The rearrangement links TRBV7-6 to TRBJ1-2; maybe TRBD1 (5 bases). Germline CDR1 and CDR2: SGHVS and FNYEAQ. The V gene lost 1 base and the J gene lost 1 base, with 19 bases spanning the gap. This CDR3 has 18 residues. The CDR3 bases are TGTGCCAGCAGCTTAGGCCCGGGGAAACAGGCGGTTAACTATGGCTACACCTTC. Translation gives CASSLGPGKQAVNYGYTF.

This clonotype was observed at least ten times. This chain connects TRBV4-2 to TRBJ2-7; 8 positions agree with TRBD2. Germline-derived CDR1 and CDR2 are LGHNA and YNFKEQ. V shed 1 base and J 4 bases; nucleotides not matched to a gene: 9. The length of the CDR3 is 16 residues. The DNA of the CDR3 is TGTGCCAGCAGCCAAGTTAAGGCTAGCGGGCAGTACGAGCAGTACTTC. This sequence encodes CASSQVKASGQYEQYF.

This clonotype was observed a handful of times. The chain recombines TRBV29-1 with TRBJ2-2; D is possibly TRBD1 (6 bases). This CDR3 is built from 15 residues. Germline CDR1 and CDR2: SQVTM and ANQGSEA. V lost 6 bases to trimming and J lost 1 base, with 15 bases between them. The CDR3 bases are TGCAGCGTCCGAACCGGGACACTGAACACCGGGGAGCTGTTTTTT. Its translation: CSVRTGTLNTGELFF.

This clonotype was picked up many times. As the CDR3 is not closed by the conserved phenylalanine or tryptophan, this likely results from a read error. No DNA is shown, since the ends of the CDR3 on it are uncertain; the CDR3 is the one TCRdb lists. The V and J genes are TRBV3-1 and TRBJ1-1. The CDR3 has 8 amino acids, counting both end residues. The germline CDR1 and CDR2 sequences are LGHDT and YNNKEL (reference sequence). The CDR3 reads CASSHADL.

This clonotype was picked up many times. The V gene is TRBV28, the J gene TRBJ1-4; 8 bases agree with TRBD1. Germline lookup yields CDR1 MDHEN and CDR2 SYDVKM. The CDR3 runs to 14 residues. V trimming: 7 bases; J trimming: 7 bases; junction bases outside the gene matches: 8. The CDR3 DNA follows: TGTGCCAGCACCCGACAGGGGCTGAGTGAAAAACTGTTTTTT. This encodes CASTRQGLSEKLFF.

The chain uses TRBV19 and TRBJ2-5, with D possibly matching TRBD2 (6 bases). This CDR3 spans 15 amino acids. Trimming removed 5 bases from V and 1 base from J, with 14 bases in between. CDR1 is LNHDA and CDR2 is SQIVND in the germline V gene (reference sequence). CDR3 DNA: TGTGCCAGTAGTCCCTTCGGGGGACTCCAAGAGACCCAGTACTTC. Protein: CASSPFGGLQETQYF.

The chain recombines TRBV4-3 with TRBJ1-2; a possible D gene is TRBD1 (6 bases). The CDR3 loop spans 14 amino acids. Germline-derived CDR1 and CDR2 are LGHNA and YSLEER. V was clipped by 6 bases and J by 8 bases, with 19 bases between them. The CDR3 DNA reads TGCGCCAGCAGTCGGGGGCACAGGGTCGAGGGCTACACCTTC. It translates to CASSRGHRVEGYTF.

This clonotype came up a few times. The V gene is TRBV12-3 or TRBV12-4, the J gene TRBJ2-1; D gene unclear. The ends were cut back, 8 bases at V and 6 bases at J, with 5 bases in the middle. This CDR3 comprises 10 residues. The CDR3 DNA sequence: TGTGCCAGCGGCTTCAATGAGCAGTTCTTC. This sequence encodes CASGFNEQFF.